The T cell receptor (beta chain) described here comes from a study of cytomegalovirus exposure and HLA in healthy donors. The donors were part of the validation cohort, which consisted of some 120 subjects and was separate from the first cohort of 666 subjects. Findings of the study overall: While the bulk of TCR sequences proved rare, some public TCRs turned up in many donors. With high specificity and sensitivity, the classifier reportedly diagnosed cytomegalovirus status.

The CDR3 runs 16 residues. V shed 2 bases, J shed 3 bases, and the junction held 7 bases outside the gene matches. Germline lookup yields CDR1 SEHNR and CDR2 FQNEAQ (reference sequence). Here immunoSEQ multiplex PCR was the method, and the copy in TCRdb shows in-frame clones only, minus some. The sample contains about 73,000 clones, about 90% of which appear only once. A single count supports this clone. Its antigen remains unknown. The clonotype comes from a woman aged 18-30 years in good health and CMV-seropositive. The sequenced sample was PBMCs. The chain couples TRBV7-9 to TRBJ2-1, with TRBD2 identical over 7 bases. CDR3 loop: CASSLLASGIYNEQFF. CDR3 nucleotides: TGTGCCAGCAGCTTACTCGCTAGCGGAATCTACAATGAGCAGTTCTTC.